The 19 T cell receptor beta chains below all came from one sample that was sequenced in a study of T cells after posttransplantation cyclophosphamide. Method: immunoSEQ multiplex PCR; TCRdb's copy keeps in-frame clones and lacks some. Of around 6,000 clones listed, over 65% are singletons. Busulfan-fludarabine conditioning, marrow transplant, and cyclophosphamide on days +3 and +4 were administered. The sequencing used CD4+ T cells sorted from blood, collected around 370 days after allogeneic stem cell transplant with posttransplant cyclophosphamide. All receptors derive from a male patient between 45 and 59 years old who received an allogeneic stem cell transplant from a related donor and was CMV-positive. Some T cells may be supplied by the graft donor.

V is TRBV7-2 and J is TRBJ2-1; maybe TRBD2 (6 bases). This CDR3 contains 14 residues. Germline values: CDR1 SGHTA, CDR2 FQGNSA. Trimming removed 10 bases at V and 1 base at J, with 14 bases between. CDR3 sequence: CATQGGPSYNEQFF. Written as DNA, the CDR3 is TGTGCCACCCAGGGAGGTCCTTCCTACAATGAGCAGTTCTTC.

This chain links TRBV7-2 with TRBJ2-5; unclear D gene. Per germline, CDR1 SGHTA and CDR2 FQGNSA. Between the trimmed V and J ends, which lost 2 bases and 11 bases, there was a span of 18 bases. CDR3 length equals 14 residues. DNA for the CDR3: TGTGCCAGCAGCTTAAGTGGAGACCCGTTGTCGCAGTACTTC. It codes for CASSLSGDPLSQYF.

The V call is TRBV5-1, the J call TRBJ2-7; 11 positions agree with TRBD2. The CDR3 has 16 residues. V was clipped by 3 bases and J by 7 bases; unmatched bases: 12. Germline loops: CDR1 SGHRS, CDR2 YFSETQ. CDR3 region: CASSSGTSGALSEQYF. The DNA of the CDR3 is TGCGCCAGCAGCTCCGGGACTAGCGGCGCTCTGAGTGAGCAGTACTTC.

V is TRBV5-1 and J is TRBJ1-1, with TRBD1 identical over 10 bases. The V and J ends lost 0 bases and 2 bases, in that order; junction bases with no gene match: 10. Germline-derived CDR1 and CDR2 are SGHRS and YFSETQ. CDR3 size: 18 residues. The CDR3 DNA follows: TGCGCCAGCAGCTTGGCCGGAGTAAGACAGGGGGCTAACACTGAAGCTTTCTTT. Translating gives CASSLAGVRQGANTEAFF.

This clone was seen only a few times. The rearrangement joins TRBV19 to TRBJ1-1; D gene uncertain. The V end lost 3 bases, the J end lost 7 bases, and 27 bases lay between the germline ends. CDR1 LNHDA and CDR2 SQIVND come from the germline V gene (reference sequence). CDR3 length: 18 amino acids. CDR3 sequence (DNA): TGTGCCAGTAGTATGTCGTCCTATCAACTCAAAGAGAGAGTTGAAGCTTTCTTT. The encoded protein is CASSMSSYQLKERVEAFF.

The chain recombines TRBV19 with TRBJ2-5; TRBD1 aligns across 9 bases. The CDR3 contains 16 residues. V was clipped by 1 base and J by 5 bases; unmatched bases: 8. Germline V lookup: CDR1 LNHDA, CDR2 SQIVND (reference sequence). CDR3 coding DNA: TGTGCCAGTAGTATAGGGGGGGACAGGGTGGCTGAGACCCAGTACTTC. This encodes CASSIGGDRVAETQYF.

This chain links TRBV18 with TRBJ2-5, with 9 bases identical to TRBD2. The CDR3 consists of 14 residues. Trimming removed 2 bases from V and 4 bases from J; junction bases left unmatched: 2. The V gene's germline CDR1 is KGHSH and CDR2 LQKENI. The CDR3 sequence: CASSPAGGLETQYF. CDR3 sequence (DNA): TGTGCCAGCTCACCAGCGGGGGGGCTAGAGACCCAGTACTTC.

J is TRBJ2-6 and V is TRBV7-2; D gene unclear. The CDR3 has 17 residues. V shed 3 bases and J shed 0 bases, with 12 bases lying between them. The germline CDR1 and CDR2 sequences are SGHTA and FQGNSA. The CDR3 DNA reads TGTGCCAGCAGCTTGGGCAGGTCGCACTCTGGGGCCAACGTCCTGACTTTC. This translates into CASSLGRSHSGANVLTF. Combining the CDR3 with reference TRBV7-2 and TRBJ2-6 gives the whole variable domain GAGVSQSPSNKVTEKGKDVELRCDPISGHTALYWYRQSLGQGLEFLIYFQGNSAPDKSGLPSDRFSAERTGGSVSTLTIQRTQQEDSAVYLCASSLGRSHSGANVLTFGAGSRLTVL.

In regard to this clone: The junction and the germline gene differ at one end; a read error may be behind it. The rearrangement uses TRBV5-5 and TRBJ2-2, with D maybe TRBD2 (7 bases). The germline gives CDR1 SGHKS, CDR2 YYEKEE (reference sequence). The CDR3 consists of 15 residues. In nucleotides, the CDR3 is TGTACCAGCAGCTTGGTGGGGGGGCCCACCGGGGAGCTGTTTTTT. It yields the protein CTSSLVGGPTGELFF.

The V gene is TRBV30, the J gene TRBJ1-1, with TRBD1 matching 7 bases. CDR3 length: 12 residues. Germline trimming cut 5 bases from V and 6 bases from J; bases unmatched to any gene: 6. Germline assignment: CDR1 GTSNPN and CDR2 SVGIG (reference sequence). CDR3 region: CAWATGVSEAFF. CDR3 sequence (DNA): TGTGCCTGGGCCACAGGGGTCTCTGAAGCTTTCTTT.

DNA for the CDR3: TGCGCCAGCACCCCCCCGGGACTAGCGGATACCTACGAGCAGTACTTC. The encoded protein is CASTPPGLADTYEQYF. The chain carries TRBV5-1 and TRBJ2-7; the match to TRBD2 covers 11 bases. CDR3 size: 16 residues. Germline V gene lookup returns CDR1 SGHRS and CDR2 YFSETQ. V was clipped by 6 bases and J by 2 bases; unmatched bases: 10.

This clone was counted only a few times. The chain employs TRBV5-6 and TRBJ1-2; no firm D call. V lost 0 bases and J 8 bases, leaving 14 bases between the germline ends. The CDR3 is made up of 14 amino acids. Germline V gene sequence: CDR1 SGHDT, CDR2 YYEEEE. The CDR3 DNA is TGTGCCAGCAGCTTGGATCTGGCGCGGCAAGGCTACACCTTC. Encoded protein: CASSLDLARQGYTF.

This chain uses TRBV13 with TRBJ2-1; no definite D call. Germline values: CDR1 PRHDT, CDR2 FYEKMQ (reference sequence). The CDR3 loop spans 12 amino acids. The V and J ends lost 2 bases and 9 bases respectively, with 8 bases between them. CDR3 in DNA: TGTGCCAGCAGCTTAAATCCGGTTGAGCAGTTCTTC. Amino acid sequence: CASSLNPVEQFF.

The chain uses TRBV27 and TRBJ2-1; 8 nucleotides align to TRBD2. V lost 6 bases to trimming and J lost 6 bases; unmatched junction nucleotides: 13. The CDR3 loop spans 16 amino acids. The germline CDR1 and CDR2 sequences are MNHEY and SMNVEV (reference sequence). CDR3 bases: TGTGCCAGCAGGCGAGCGGGGGAGACTCATACCAATGAGCAGTTCTTC. Its translation is CASRRAGETHTNEQFF.

The chain links TRBV18 to TRBJ1-3; D is undetermined. Between the trimmed V and J ends, which lost 0 bases and 0 bases, there was a span of 18 bases. CDR1 KGHSH and CDR2 LQKENI come from the germline V gene. CDR3 length equals 19 residues. CDR3 in DNA: TGTGCCAGCTCACCACCCTTGCTAACAGCAGTTAACTCTGGAAACACCATATATTTT. Its translation is CASSPPLLTAVNSGNTIYF.

J is TRBJ1-2 and V is TRBV6-5; 7 bases line up with TRBD1. Germline V gene data show CDR1 as MNHEY and CDR2 as SVGAGI. The trim removed 6 bases at V and 8 bases at J, leaving 15 bases unmatched. This CDR3 comprises 15 residues. The CDR3 reads CASSRGGGDPGGYTF. The CDR3 nucleotides read TGTGCCAGCAGCCGAGGGGGCGGAGATCCGGGGGGCTACACCTTC.

The chain links TRBV7-6 to TRBJ1-3; 9 nucleotides align to TRBD1. This CDR3 is 15 amino acids long. Germline CDR1 is SGHVS and CDR2 is FNYEAQ. Trimming took 4 bases from V and 4 from J; bases not matched to a gene: 5. The CDR3 loop is CASSSGTGRGNTIYF. The CDR3 region has the DNA TGTGCCAGCAGCTCCGGGACAGGGCGGGGAAACACCATATATTTT.

J is TRBJ2-2 and V is TRBV6-5; D is uncertain. The germline V and J ends were trimmed by 6 bases and 0 bases, with 11 bases remaining between them. The germline V gene has CDR1 MNHEY and CDR2 SVGAGI. This CDR3 region has 15 residues. CDR3 DNA: TGTGCCAGCAGCCCTACACGGGCGAACACCGGGGAGCTGTTTTTT. Residues: CASSPTRANTGELFF.

The chain is built from TRBV6-1 and TRBJ1-6; D may be TRBD1 (5 bases). V was shortened by 7 bases and J by 9 bases, with 10 bases between the two germline ends. CDR1 and CDR2 from the germline V gene are MNHNS and SASEGT. The CDR3 loop spans 12 amino acids. The CDR3, as DNA: TGTGCCAGCAACAGGCCTCGTTCACCCCTCCACTTT. Encoded protein: CASNRPRSPLHF.